One and the same sample provided the 31 T cell receptor beta chains below, sequenced in a study of blood T cell repertoires in COVID-19. Here immunoSEQ multiplex PCR was the method, and the copy in TCRdb shows in-frame clones only, minus some. Among 200,000 or so clones listed, 80% to 85% were seen once. The sample consisted of PBMCs or T cells enriched from blood (not recorded which). These receptors originate from a man aged 40-55 years who had recovered from COVID-19.

The chain carries TRBV10-3 and TRBJ1-2; no clear D gene. The CDR3 covers 13 residues. Trimming left V 0 bases short and J 3 bases short, with 5 bases between. The germline V gene has CDR1 ENHRY and CDR2 SYGVKD. CDR3 protein: CAISESRDYGYTF. CDR3 coding DNA: TGTGCCATCAGTGAGTCCCGGGACTATGGCTACACCTTC.

The chain joins TRBV5-1 to TRBJ1-3; 7 bases line up with TRBD1. CDR1 and CDR2 from the germline V gene are SGHRS and YFSETQ. J was trimmed by 10 bases and V by 4 bases; bases with no gene match: 14. The length of the CDR3 is 15 residues. The CDR3 DNA sequence: TGCGCCAGCAGCCAGACGCCCGGGACAGATGAGACCATATATTTT. It specifies CASSQTPGTDETIYF.

The J gene is TRBJ1-1, the V gene TRBV3-1 (or the pseudogene TRBV3-2); no clear D gene. CDR1 and CDR2 (germline): LGHDT, YNNKEL (reference sequence). The ends were cut back, 1 base at V and 1 base at J, with 10 bases in the middle. CDR3 size: 15 residues. CDR3 in amino acids: CASSQGSLGNTEAFF. CDR3 in DNA: TGTGCCAGCAGCCAAGGGAGCCTCGGGAACACTGAAGCTTTCTTT.

The chain links TRBV13 to TRBJ1-2; possibly TRBD1 for D (6 bases). In germline, CDR1 is PRHDT, CDR2 FYEKMQ (reference sequence). The CDR3 length is 12 residues. V was shortened by 5 bases and J by 5 bases, with 9 bases between the two germline ends. This CDR3 is CASSVQGYGYTF. DNA of the CDR3: TGTGCCAGCAGCGTACAGGGATATGGCTACACCTTC. Full variable domain (missing parts from reference TRBV13 and TRBJ1-2): AAGVIQSPRHLIKEKRETATLKCYPIPRHDTVYWYQQGPGQDPQFLISFYEKMQSDKGSIPDRFSAQQFSDYHSELNMSSLELGDSALYFCASSVQGYGYTFGSGTRLTVV.

This clone was detected a few times. The CDR3 sequence: CASSREVAGGYNEQFF. Written as DNA, the CDR3 is TGCGCCAGCAGCCGGGAGGTCGCGGGGGGATACAATGAGCAGTTCTTC. The chain couples TRBV4-3 to TRBJ2-1; 8 bases align to TRBD2. V lost 4 bases, J lost 4 bases, and 9 bases stayed unmatched. The CDR3 is made up of 16 amino acids. CDR1 and CDR2 (germline): LGHNA, YSLEER.

This sequence joins TRBV7-9 and TRBJ1-2; no reliable D call. V was pared by 8 bases and J by 6 bases, with 13 bases between. CDR3 length: 12 residues. The germline gives CDR1 SEHNR, CDR2 FQNEAQ (reference sequence). The CDR3 here is CASGGKGNGYTF. CDR3 DNA: TGTGCCAGCGGCGGGAAAGGAAATGGCTACACCTTC.

The chain carries TRBV15 and TRBJ1-5; D remains ambiguous. Trimming stripped 5 bases from V and 0 bases from J, with 14 bases between. CDR3 length equals 16 residues. Germline-derived CDR1 and CDR2 are LNHNV and YYDKDF (reference sequence). The CDR3 sequence: CATSERKTYSNQPQHF. In nucleotides, the CDR3 is TGTGCCACCAGCGAAAGAAAAACTTATAGCAATCAGCCCCAGCATTTT.

The chain couples TRBV6-2 or TRBV6-3 to TRBJ1-5; possibly TRBD1 for D (5 bases). CDR3 length: 15 residues. The germline gives CDR1 MNHEY, CDR2 SVGEGT. The ends were cut back, 3 bases at V and 0 bases at J, with 9 bases in the middle. CDR3 residues: CASSYTTDSNQPQHF. In DNA form, the CDR3 reads TGTGCCAGCAGTTATACGACAGATAGCAATCAGCCCCAGCATTTT.

The J gene is TRBJ1-2, the V gene TRBV5-1; TRBD1 agrees at 7 bases. The CDR3 is made up of 14 amino acids. V was clipped by 0 bases and J by 8 bases; unmatched bases: 7. Germline CDR1 and CDR2: SGHRS and YFSETQ. CDR3 residues: CASSLGQGPVGYTF. CDR3 nucleotide sequence: TGCGCCAGCAGCTTGGGACAGGGACCCGTGGGCTACACCTTC. The full variable domain, with the rest looked up from reference TRBV5-1 and TRBJ1-2, is KAGVTQTPRYLIKTRGQQVTLSCSPISGHRSVSWYQQTPGQGLQFLFEYFSETQRNKGNFPGRFSGRQFSNSRSEMNVSTLELGDSALYLCASSLGQGPVGYTFGSGTRLTVV.

This chain joins TRBV15 and TRBJ1-1; no clear D. Germline V gives CDR1 LNHNV, CDR2 YYDKDF (reference sequence). The CDR3 length is 15 residues. V was pared by 4 bases and J by 0 bases, with 12 bases between. In DNA, the CDR3 is TGTGCCACCAGCACAAGAGGGATTATGAACACTGAAGCTTTCTTT. Its protein is CATSTRGIMNTEAFF.

The chain recombines TRBV4-3 with TRBJ2-5, with D possibly TRBD1 on 5 matching bases. Germline CDR1 reads LGHNA; CDR2 reads YSLEER. CDR3 length: 16 amino acids. V shed 3 bases and J shed 2 bases, with 16 bases lying between them. CDR3 in amino acids: CASSHGWLGQQETQYF. The DNA of the CDR3 is TGCGCCAGCAGCCACGGTTGGTTGGGGCAGCAAGAGACCCAGTACTTC.

This chain uses TRBV25-1 with TRBJ2-3, with a possible D match to TRBD2 (6 bases). Germline values: CDR1 MGHDK, CDR2 SYGVNS. This CDR3 comprises 12 residues. DNA of the CDR3: TGTGCGTCTACCGGGAGATTAGATACGCAGTATTTT. Protein product: CASTGRLDTQYF.

The CDR3 protein is CATSGQDRLSYNSPLHF. The CDR3 coding sequence is TGTGCCACCAGCGGTCAGGACAGGCTCTCCTATAATTCACCCCTCCACTTT. The V and J genes are TRBV15 and TRBJ1-6; 7 bases line up with TRBD1. This CDR3 comprises 17 residues. V lost 5 bases and J lost 0; bases outside the gene matches: 7. CDR1 and CDR2 (germline): LNHNV, YYDKDF (reference sequence). Based on the CDR3 plus reference TRBV15 and TRBJ1-6, the full variable domain is DAMVIQNPRYQVTQFGKPVTLSCSQTLNHNVMYWYQQKSSQAPKLLFHYYDKDFNNEADTPDNFQSRRPNTSFCFLDIRSPGLGDTAMYLCATSGQDRLSYNSPLHFGNGTRLTVT.

V usage is TRBV19 and J usage is TRBJ1-2; TRBD1 matches at 10 bases. V dropped 6 bases and J dropped 7; count of bases not matched to a gene: 5. CDR3 length: 13 amino acids. Germline V CDR1 and CDR2: LNHDA, SQIVND (reference sequence). The CDR3 loop is CASSPTGGGGYTF. CDR3 nucleotides: TGTGCCAGTAGCCCGACAGGGGGCGGTGGCTACACCTTC.

This clone showed up just a few times. The chain recombines TRBV5-5 with TRBJ2-7, with D possibly TRBD2 on 6 matching bases. Deletions cut 4 bases from V and 6 bases from J, with 17 bases between. CDR1 SGHKS and CDR2 YYEKEE come from the germline V gene (reference sequence). The CDR3 contains 14 residues. The CDR3 DNA reads as TGTGCCAGCAGCCTCGGCGGGGTTCTGGGCGAGCAGTACTTC. Translated, it gives CASSLGGVLGEQYF.

The chain has TRBV6-5 and TRBJ1-2; D uncertain. Germline V gene data show CDR1 as MNHEY and CDR2 as SVGAGI. CDR3 length: 13 amino acids. Trimming shortened V by 10 bases and J by 2 bases, and 14 bases separated the two germline ends. The CDR3 sequence: CATLGGVNYGYTF. CDR3 sequence (DNA): TGTGCCACCCTCGGCGGGGTGAACTATGGCTACACCTTC.

The chain joins TRBV25-1 to TRBJ2-1, with a tentative D call TRBD1 (5 bases). Germline V lookup: CDR1 MGHDK, CDR2 SYGVNS. Trimming left V 4 bases short and J 10 bases short, with 20 bases between. The CDR3 sequence is 15 residues long. The CDR3 spells CASSARGAGSREQFF. The CDR3, as DNA: TGTGCCAGCAGTGCACGTGGAGCAGGGTCTAGGGAGCAGTTCTTC.

V and J are TRBV4-3 and TRBJ2-3, with 16 bases identical to TRBD2. In germline, CDR1 is LGHNA, CDR2 YSLEER. The CDR3 is 17 amino acids. The V and J ends lost 1 base and 4 bases, in that order; junction bases with no gene match: 2. The CDR3 here is CASSQVGLAGGPDTQYF. The CDR3 coding sequence is TGCGCCAGCAGCCAAGTGGGACTAGCGGGGGGGCCAGATACGCAGTATTTT.

This rearrangement joins TRBV7-2 to TRBJ2-1, with D perhaps matching TRBD2 (6 bases). Trimming removed 2 bases from V and 5 bases from J, with 10 bases in between. This CDR3 is 14 amino acids long. Germline assignment: CDR1 SGHTA and CDR2 FQGNSA. The CDR3 DNA sequence: TGTGCCAGCAGCTTAAGGACTAACCACAATGAGCAGTTCTTC. Amino acid sequence: CASSLRTNHNEQFF.

V usage is TRBV2 and J usage is TRBJ1-3; TRBD1 might be the D (6 bases). Looked up from germline, CDR1 is SNHLY and CDR2 is FYNNEI. The CDR3 sequence is 14 residues long. V shed 4 bases and J shed 4 bases, with 11 bases lying between them. The CDR3, as DNA: TGTGCCAGCAGTGCATACAGGGCGGGAAACACCATATATTTT. Its protein product is CASSAYRAGNTIYF.

The chain employs TRBV14 and TRBJ1-6; D gene ambiguous. Per germline, CDR1 SGHDN and CDR2 FVKESK. This CDR3 contains 15 residues. Trimming removed 1 base at V and 8 bases at J, with 12 bases between. CDR3 nucleotide sequence: TGTGCCAGCAGCCAAGGTCAAGCCCCCTATTCACCCCTCCACTTT. This sequence encodes CASSQGQAPYSPLHF.

In its sample, this clone was seen a few times. The chain recombines TRBV9 with TRBJ1-2; a possible D gene is TRBD1 (6 bases). Between the trimmed V and J ends, which lost 4 bases and 4 bases, there was a span of 17 bases. From germline, CDR1 is SGDLS and CDR2 YYNGEE. CDR3 size: 15 residues. The CDR3 loop is CASSLQGRNPYGYTF. DNA of the CDR3: TGTGCCAGCAGCCTACAGGGTCGGAACCCCTATGGCTACACCTTC.

The rearrangement links TRBV4-2 to TRBJ2-3; D not certain. Trimming took 0 bases from V and 1 from J, leaving 14 bases between them. Germline CDR1 and CDR2: LGHNA and YNFKEQ. The CDR3 is 17 residues long. This chain's CDR3 is CASSQDGQRFGTDTQYF. DNA of the CDR3: TGTGCCAGCAGCCAAGATGGTCAGCGTTTCGGCACAGATACGCAGTATTTT.

The V gene is TRBV5-5, the J gene TRBJ2-2, with D tentatively TRBD1 (6 bases). The germline V and J ends were trimmed by 4 bases and 3 bases, with 13 bases remaining between them. Germline-derived CDR1 and CDR2 are SGHKS and YYEKEE (reference sequence). The CDR3 runs to 15 residues. The CDR3 DNA reads TGTGCCAGCAGCACGTCTCCAGGGGACACCGGGGAGCTGTTTTTT. Protein: CASSTSPGDTGELFF.

The chain couples TRBV7-9 to TRBJ1-1; TRBD1 aligns across 7 bases. The CDR3 is 14 residues long. The germline V gene encodes CDR1 SEHNR and CDR2 FQNEAQ (reference sequence). After removal of 4 bases from V and 2 bases from J, the junction contained 4 bases not matched to a gene. The CDR3 region has the DNA TGTGCCAGCAGCTCCGGGACAGTTAACACTGAAGCTTTCTTT. This encodes CASSSGTVNTEAFF.

The chain is built from TRBV14 and TRBJ1-3; the D is unclear. The CDR3 has 15 residues. Trimming removed 0 bases from V and 0 bases from J, with 6 bases in between. CDR1 and CDR2 from the germline V gene are SGHDN and FVKESK. The CDR3 DNA reads TGTGCCAGCAGCCAAGACACCTACTCTGGAAACACCATATATTTT. Its protein product is CASSQDTYSGNTIYF.

About this clone itself: Within the sample, other DNA sequences also encode this same CDR3. The genes are TRBV9 and TRBJ1-4, with 7 bases lining up with TRBD1. The CDR3 length is 14 residues. With V trimmed by 0 bases and J by 8 bases, 4 bases remained unmatched. Germline V gives CDR1 SGDLS, CDR2 YYNGEE. The CDR3, as DNA: TGTGCCAGCAGCGTAGGACAGGGAGGCGAAAAACTGTTTTTT. Its protein is CASSVGQGGEKLFF. Looking up the rest from reference TRBV9 and TRBJ1-4 gives the full variable domain: DSGVTQTPKHLITATGQRVTLRCSPRSGDLSVYWYQQSLDQGLQFLIQYYNGEERAKGNILERFSAQQFPDLHSELNLSSLELGDSALYFCASSVGQGGEKLFFGSGTQLSVL.

This rearrangement joins TRBV4-2 to TRBJ1-6, with D perhaps TRBD1 (6 bases). CDR1 and CDR2 from the germline V gene are LGHNA and YNFKEQ. The CDR3 runs to 14 residues. Trimming cost V 3 bases and J 10 bases, with 13 bases left between them. CDR3 bases: TGTGCCAGCAGCCAGGACAGCCCCAAATCACCCCTCCACTTT. Protein: CASSQDSPKSPLHF.

The rearrangement links TRBV30 to TRBJ1-1, with D possibly matching TRBD1 (5 bases). Between the trimmed V and J ends, which lost 2 bases and 1 base, there was a span of 11 bases. This CDR3 is 14 amino acids long. Germline V gene data show CDR1 as GTSNPN and CDR2 as SVGIG (reference sequence). This CDR3 is CAWSFGDRNTEAFF. The CDR3 region has the DNA TGTGCCTGGAGTTTTGGAGACAGGAACACTGAAGCTTTCTTT.

This sequence joins TRBV9 and TRBJ1-5, with TRBD1 matching 9 bases. The V and J ends lost 4 bases and 7 bases, in that order; junction bases with no gene match: 3. Per germline, CDR1 SGDLS and CDR2 YYNGEE. The CDR3 has 13 amino acids. The CDR3 is CASSPDRGQPQHF. CDR3 sequence (DNA): TGTGCCAGCAGCCCCGACAGGGGGCAGCCCCAGCATTTT. The full variable domain, with the rest looked up from reference TRBV9 and TRBJ1-5, is DSGVTQTPKHLITATGQRVTLRCSPRSGDLSVYWYQQSLDQGLQFLIQYYNGEERAKGNILERFSAQQFPDLHSELNLSSLELGDSALYFCASSPDRGQPQHFGDGTRLSIL.

The rearrangement links TRBV27 to TRBJ1-1; D is undetermined. CDR1 and CDR2 from the germline V gene are MNHEY and SMNVEV (reference sequence). The V and J ends lost 5 bases and 4 bases respectively, with 11 bases between them. This CDR3 has 13 residues. This CDR3 reads CASSPLTVTEAFF. The CDR3 nucleotides read TGTGCCAGCAGTCCATTAACAGTCACTGAAGCTTTCTTT.